The following is a T cell receptor beta chain sequence with its context. Its antigen is currently unknown. The sample originates from a study of cytomegalovirus exposure and HLA in healthy donors. V dropped 4 bases and J dropped 10 bases, with 16 bases sitting between them. This CDR3 has 13 residues. Germline V lookup: CDR1 MNHNY, CDR2 SVGAGI (reference sequence). 13 Jbeta primers and 60 Vbeta primers were used for the PCR. Sequencing was performed with immunoSEQ multiplex PCR; in TCRdb, only in-frame clones are kept and a portion is missing. The sample holds about 97,000 clones; over 75% are singletons and the top ten take under 5.5%. General observations from the study: V segments that were indistinguishable, TRBV6-2 and TRBV6-3 among them, were omitted from analysis. In vitro assays verified that three CMV-associated chains recognized CMV antigens specifically. With later analysis, a missense DCLRE1C variant became linked to TCR beta V- and J-gene trimming. Associated with cytomegalovirus, according to the listing, were some 150 TCR beta chains.

The TCR originated in a man between 40 and 49 years old in good health and CMV-seropositive. The material sequenced was PBMCs. The V and J genes are TRBV6-6 and TRBJ1-1, with D unresolved. The CDR3 coding sequence is TGTGCCAGCAGTTCAGGAGGCGGTCTTACAGCTTTCTTT. This gives the protein CASSSGGGLTAFF.